These 25 T cell receptor beta chains originate from one sample sequenced in a study of T cell responses to AZD1222 COVID-19 vaccine. Profiled with immunoSEQ multiplex PCR; TCRdb holds only in-frame clones, not every one. This table holds 130,000 to 150,000 clones, 85% to 95% found once. Sample: peripheral blood, taken on day 0 of MenACWY control vaccination. Receptors were obtained from an adult in good health.

CDR3 DNA: TGCGCCAGCAGCCCGAACCAAGATACGCAGTATTTT. It translates to CASSPNQDTQYF. The chain couples TRBV10-1 to TRBJ2-3; D unresolved. This CDR3 is 12 amino acids long. V dropped 6 bases and J dropped 5 bases, with 9 bases sitting between them. CDR1 and CDR2 (germline): WNHNN, SYGVQD (reference sequence).

The sample holds one count of this clone. In nucleotides, the CDR3 is TGTGCTAGTGGTTTGTCCCTCATCCCGGGACAGGTTAATGAAAAACTGTTTTTT. Its translation: CASGLSLIPGQVNEKLFF. The chain couples TRBV12-5 to TRBJ1-4, with 8 bases fitting TRBD1. V lost 2 bases and J lost 4; bases outside the gene matches: 12. Germline values: CDR1 LGHNT, CDR2 FRNRAP. This CDR3 has 18 amino acids.

The chain carries TRBV7-9 and TRBJ1-1; D unclear. V was clipped by 2 bases and J by 0 bases, with 4 bases between them. CDR1 SEHNR and CDR2 FQNEAQ come from the germline V gene (reference sequence). The CDR3 has 13 residues. CDR3 protein: CASSLTMNTEAFF. Here the CDR3 DNA reads TGTGCCAGCAGCTTAACGATGAACACTGAAGCTTTCTTT.

The chain is built from TRBV5-1 and TRBJ2-2, with 9 positions matching TRBD1. Germline CDR1 SGHRS, CDR2 YFSETQ. This CDR3 is 18 amino acids long. J was trimmed by 4 bases and V by 4 bases; bases with no gene match: 14. The CDR3: CASSKTSNRGLSTGELFF. CDR3 coding DNA: TGCGCCAGCAGCAAAACTTCGAACAGGGGGCTGAGCACCGGGGAGCTGTTTTTT. The complete variable domain, with remaining parts taken from reference TRBV5-1 and TRBJ2-2, reads KAGVTQTPRYLIKTRGQQVTLSCSPISGHRSVSWYQQTPGQGLQFLFEYFSETQRNKGNFPGRFSGRQFSNSRSEMNVSTLELGDSALYLCASSKTSNRGLSTGELFFGEGSRLTVL.

The rearrangement links TRBV19 to TRBJ1-2; 12 bases line up with TRBD1. This CDR3 comprises 14 residues. Germline CDR1 reads LNHDA; CDR2 reads SQIVND (reference sequence). The V gene end was trimmed by 7 bases and the J gene end by 7 bases; junction bases not matched to a gene: 7. This CDR3 is CASMPGQGALGYTF. The CDR3 DNA follows: TGTGCCAGTATGCCGGGACAGGGGGCGCTTGGCTACACCTTC.

The CDR3 coding sequence is TGTGCCAGCAGTGAACAGCCAGGGGCCTACGAGCAGTACTTC. Encoded protein: CASSEQPGAYEQYF. V usage is TRBV6-1 and J usage is TRBJ2-7; the D gene is possibly TRBD1 (6 bases). The germline V gene encodes CDR1 MNHNS and CDR2 SASEGT. The V gene lost 2 bases and the J gene lost 2 bases, with 10 bases spanning the gap. CDR3 length equals 14 residues.

V is TRBV6-5 and J is TRBJ1-1; no firm D call. V was trimmed by 6 bases and J by 4 bases, leaving 9 bases between them. Germline values: CDR1 MNHEY, CDR2 SVGAGI. The CDR3 covers 12 residues. The CDR3 DNA follows: TGTGCCAGCAGGACGAGTGGCACTGAAGCTTTCTTT. Translated, it gives CASRTSGTEAFF.

For the CDR3, the DNA is TGTGCCAGCAGCTTAAATCAGGGTGAAACTGAAGCTTTCTTT. This sequence encodes CASSLNQGETEAFF. This chain connects TRBV11-1 to TRBJ1-1; D perhaps matches TRBD1 (5 bases). Germline V CDR1 and CDR2: SGHAT, FQDESV (reference sequence). The CDR3 contains 14 residues. V was clipped by 2 bases and J by 5 bases, with 12 bases between them.

The chain is built from TRBV3-1 (or the pseudogene TRBV3-2) and TRBJ2-5, with 8 nucleotides matching TRBD2. Trimming cost V 4 bases and J 1 base; bases outside gene matches: 8. Germline CDR1 is LGHDT and CDR2 is YNNKEL (reference sequence). This CDR3 contains 16 residues. In nucleotides, the CDR3 is TGTGCCAGCAGCCGGGGCAATAGCGGGGTCCAAGAGACCCAGTACTTC. Its translation is CASSRGNSGVQETQYF.

In DNA form, the CDR3 reads TGTGCCAGCAGCCAAGATCCCCGAGCTTCGTGGGGGGGCTACACCTTC. This sequence encodes CASSQDPRASWGGYTF. This chain uses TRBV3-1 (or the pseudogene TRBV3-2) with TRBJ1-2; TRBD1 is a possible D gene (5 bases). The V and J ends lost 0 bases and 8 bases respectively, with 19 bases between them. This CDR3 is 16 amino acids long. Germline CDR1 reads LGHDT; CDR2 reads YNNKEL (reference sequence).

For this clone: Other DNA sequences of this sample code for an identical CDR3. The CDR3 region has the DNA TGTGCCAGCAGCCAAGTCAGCTATGGCTACACCTTC. Translation gives CASSQVSYGYTF. V and J are TRBV3-1 (or the pseudogene TRBV3-2) and TRBJ1-2; no firm D call. The CDR3 consists of 12 residues. V was cut by 1 base and J by 4 bases, with 4 bases left in between. Looked up from germline, CDR1 is LGHDT and CDR2 is YNNKEL (reference sequence).

Remarks on this clone: The junction departs from the called germline gene at one end, perhaps through a read error. The chain has TRBV27 and TRBJ2-7; 11 bases are a match to TRBD2. Per germline, CDR1 MNHEY and CDR2 SMNVEV (reference sequence). The length of the CDR3 is 14 residues. CDR3 residues: CASSTSGSSHEQYF. The CDR3 bases are TGTGCCAGCAGTACTAGCGGGAGCTCCCACGAGCAGTACTTC.

This chain links TRBV7-9 with TRBJ2-2, with no clear D. This CDR3 has 14 residues. V was trimmed by 5 bases and J by 4 bases, leaving 11 bases between them. Germline assignment: CDR1 SEHNR and CDR2 FQNEAQ (reference sequence). The CDR3 nucleotides are TGTGCCAGCAGCCAAGACACCCTCACCGGGGAGCTGTTTTTT. Protein: CASSQDTLTGELFF.

V gene TRBV6-5 combines with J gene TRBJ1-2; possibly TRBD1 for D (5 bases). The CDR3 extends over 15 amino acids. Germline V gene lookup returns CDR1 MNHEY and CDR2 SVGAGI. Trimming removed 2 bases at V and 8 bases at J, with 18 bases between. The CDR3 is CASSYLAGGASGYTF. CDR3 coding DNA: TGTGCCAGCAGTTACCTGGCTGGCGGGGCATCCGGCTACACCTTC.

The V and J genes are TRBV6-5 and TRBJ2-7, with D possibly being TRBD2 (6 bases). Germline assignment: CDR1 MNHEY and CDR2 SVGAGI. The CDR3 length is 12 residues. Trimming removed 6 bases at V and 2 bases at J, with 8 bases between. CDR3 region: CASSRLAYEQYF. The CDR3 nucleotides are TGTGCCAGCAGCCGACTAGCCTACGAGCAGTACTTC.

The chain joins TRBV4-1 to TRBJ2-7; a possible D gene is TRBD1 (6 bases). This CDR3 spans 15 amino acids. The germline V gene encodes CDR1 MGHRA and CDR2 YSYEKL. V was pared by 0 bases and J by 0 bases, with 9 bases between. In nucleotides, the CDR3 is TGCGCCAGCAGCCAAGAGCCGGGACACTCCTACGAGCAGTACTTC. Protein sequence: CASSQEPGHSYEQYF.

The chain couples TRBV6-6 to TRBJ1-5; D remains ambiguous. Germline V gene lookup returns CDR1 MNHNY and CDR2 SVGAGI (reference sequence). The CDR3 totals 15 residues. V was cut by 3 bases and J by 6 bases, with 15 bases left in between. CDR3 residues: CASSYVLKWIQPQHF. CDR3 nucleotide sequence: TGTGCCAGCAGTTATGTCCTGAAATGGATTCAGCCCCAGCATTTT.

This clone came up a few times. The J gene is TRBJ2-2, the V gene TRBV24-1; the D gene is possibly TRBD1 (7 bases). V was shortened by 3 bases and J by 6 bases, with 13 bases between the two germline ends. The length of the CDR3 is 15 residues. Germline values: CDR1 KGHDR, CDR2 SFDVKD. The CDR3 sequence is CATSDGDREAGELFF. The CDR3 coding sequence is TGTGCCACCAGTGATGGCGACAGGGAGGCCGGGGAGCTGTTTTTT.

V is TRBV18 and J is TRBJ2-7; 9 nucleotides line up with TRBD1. The V segment lost 6 bases and the J segment 7 bases; nucleotides outside the gene matches: 4. The length of the CDR3 is 12 residues. Germline CDR1 reads KGHSH; CDR2 reads LQKENI. This chain's CDR3 is CASSLDRGEQYF. The CDR3 nucleotides are TGTGCCAGCTCTCTTGACAGGGGGGAGCAGTACTTC.

The rearrangement uses TRBV5-1 and TRBJ1-3; 7 bases fit TRBD1. J was trimmed by 2 bases and V by 2 bases; bases with no gene match: 4. CDR1 SGHRS and CDR2 YFSETQ come from the germline V gene. CDR3 length: 15 residues. CDR3 residues: CASSFLGTAGNTIYF. For the CDR3, the DNA is TGCGCCAGCAGCTTCCTGGGGACAGCTGGAAACACCATATATTTT.

The rearrangement uses TRBV7-3 and TRBJ1-1, with 7 positions matching TRBD1. Germline CDR1 and CDR2: SGHTA and FQGTGA. V gave up 4 bases and J gave up 0 bases; unmatched junction bases: 2. The CDR3 contains 14 residues. The chain's CDR3 is CASSSGTVNTEAFF. The CDR3 DNA sequence: TGTGCCAGCAGCTCCGGGACAGTGAACACTGAAGCTTTCTTT.

The gene calls are TRBV4-2 and TRBJ2-7; 7 bases line up with TRBD2. The J segment lost 2 bases and the V segment lost 4 bases, leaving 8 bases of the junction unmatched. Germline V CDR1 and CDR2: LGHNA, YNFKEQ. This CDR3 is built from 15 residues. This chain's CDR3 is CASSPIGEGTYEQYF. The CDR3 bases are TGTGCCAGCAGCCCTATAGGGGAGGGAACCTACGAGCAGTACTTC.

To note about this clone: Other DNA sequences within the sample encode an identical CDR3. The chain is built from TRBV5-1 and TRBJ1-1; D is unclear. CDR1 SGHRS and CDR2 YFSETQ come from the germline V gene. Deletions cut 0 bases from V and 1 base from J, with 7 bases between. This CDR3 region has 14 residues. CDR3 bases: TGCGCCAGCAGCTTGGAAGGGCGGAACACTGAAGCTTTCTTT. Translation gives CASSLEGRNTEAFF.

The V call is TRBV3-1 (or the pseudogene TRBV3-2), the J call TRBJ1-2; D gene unclear. Germline V gives CDR1 LGHDT, CDR2 YNNKEL (reference sequence). This CDR3 is 12 amino acids long. Trimming pared 4 bases from V and 5 bases from J, leaving 8 bases between. Here the CDR3 DNA reads TGTGCCAGCAGCCTTTCAGAGTATGGCTACACCTTC. The encoded protein is CASSLSEYGYTF.

This chain connects TRBV30 to TRBJ1-4; no clear D gene. In germline, CDR1 is GTSNPN, CDR2 SVGIG (reference sequence). This CDR3 contains 14 residues. V was trimmed by 0 bases and J by 7 bases, leaving 12 bases between them. The CDR3 sequence: CAWSVGFLGEKLFF. The DNA of the CDR3 is TGTGCCTGGAGTGTAGGATTTCTGGGTGAAAAACTGTTTTTT.